The T cell receptor beta chain described here comes from a study of cytomegalovirus exposure and HLA in healthy donors. Study as a whole: The same platform was used for the 100 to 150 validation repertoires and the roughly 680 first-cohort repertoires, a later analysis reported.

Generated by immunoSEQ multiplex PCR, the TCRdb table keeps only in-frame clones and is missing some. This table holds about 130,000 clones, about nine tenths found once. The germline gives CDR1 MDHEN, CDR2 SYDVKM. This CDR3 has 14 residues. With 5 bases clipped from V and 5 bases from J, the junction kept 6 bases outside the gene matches. Sequenced input: PBMCs. This chain uses TRBV28 with TRBJ1-5, with 7 bases that match TRBD1. This TCR came from a man aged 25 to 40 in good health and CMV-seronegative. As DNA, the CDR3 is TGTGCCAGCAGTACACAGGGGCCGCATCAGCCCCAGCATTTT. Translated, it gives CASSTQGPHQPQHF.